These T cell receptor beta chains were read from a single sample in a study of beta chain features in type 1 diabetes. Generated by immunoSEQ multiplex PCR, the TCRdb table keeps only in-frame clones and is missing some. The repertoire holds more than 150,000 clones, with about 13% as singletons. The sequencing input was central memory CD4+ T cells from blood. These receptors were taken from a woman between 18 and 29 years old in good health. Both conserved end residues are part of each CDR3. The D gene is left open where the match is weak. Size is omitted from some rows. Given values are once, few, many or a class for expanded clones.

J gene: TRBJ1-2; clone size: few; V gene: TRBV25-1; D gene: TRBD1; CDR3 DNA: TGTGCCAGCAGTGAAACAGGGGGCAGGGATGGCTACACCTTC; CDR3 protein: CASSETGGRDGYTF
J gene: TRBJ2-1; clone size: -; V gene: TRBV28; D gene: TRBD2; CDR3 DNA: TGTGCCAGCAGTCCGCTCAGCCGGACTAGCGGGAGGGTGCAGTTCTTC; CDR3 protein: CASSPLSRTSGRVQFF
J gene: TRBJ1-1; clone size: few; V gene: TRBV6-5; D gene: TRBD1; CDR3 DNA: TGTGCCAGCAGTCGACAGGGTGCCGACACTGAAGCTTTCTTT; CDR3 protein: CASSRQGADTEAFF
J gene: TRBJ2-5; clone size: few; V gene: TRBV7-2; D gene: TRBD1; CDR3 DNA: TGTGCCAGCAGCTTTCGGGACAGACAAGAGACCCAGTACTTC; CDR3 protein: CASSFRDRQETQYF
J gene: TRBJ2-5; clone size: few; V gene: TRBV10-3; D gene: TRBD1; CDR3 DNA: TGTGCCATCAGTGGTACAGGGGAAGAGACCCAGTACTTC; CDR3 protein: CAISGTGEETQYF
J gene: TRBJ1-1; clone size: few; V gene: TRBV14; D gene: -; CDR3 DNA: TGTGCCAGCAGTCTACGTCACGCGAACACTGAAGCTTTCTTT; CDR3 protein: CASSLRHANTEAFF
J gene: TRBJ1-1; clone size: few; V gene: TRBV30; D gene: -; CDR3 DNA: TGTGCCTGGTCGAGACAGGAAAACACTGAAGCTTTCTTT; CDR3 protein: CAWSRQENTEAFF
J gene: TRBJ1-1; clone size: -; V gene: TRBV28; D gene: -; CDR3 DNA: TGTGCCAGCAGTCAGACCGGGACTCAGACTTTCTTT; CDR3 protein: CASSQTGTQTFF
J gene: TRBJ2-7; clone size: -; V gene: TRBV5-1; D gene: -; CDR3 DNA: TGCGCCAGCAGACGGGAGACCTACGAGCAGTACTTC; CDR3 protein: CASRRETYEQYF
J gene: TRBJ2-1; clone size: -; V gene: TRBV2; D gene: TRBD2; CDR3 DNA: TGTGCCAGCAGTGAAAGAAGGAACAGCGGGGATGAGCAGTTCTTC; CDR3 protein: CASSERRNSGDEQFF
J gene: TRBJ2-1; clone size: many; V gene: TRBV25-1; D gene: TRBD1; CDR3 DNA: TGTGCCAGCAGTGGTCGGACAGGCTCCTACAATGAGCAGTTCTTC; CDR3 protein: CASSGRTGSYNEQFF
J gene: TRBJ1-5; clone size: -; V gene: TRBV19; D gene: -; CDR3 DNA: TGTGCCAGTACCCAGACAGGCGTTAATCAGCCCCAGCATTTT; CDR3 protein: CASTQTGVNQPQHF
J gene: TRBJ2-1; clone size: few; V gene: TRBV5-6; D gene: TRBD2; CDR3 DNA: TGTGCCAGCAGGACTAGCGGGTCCTCCAATGAGCAGTTCTTC; CDR3 protein: CASRTSGSSNEQFF
J gene: TRBJ2-2; clone size: few; V gene: TRBV19; D gene: -; CDR3 DNA: TGTGCCAGTATACCAGGGCGCACCGGGGAGCTGTTTTTT; CDR3 protein: CASIPGRTGELFF
J gene: TRBJ2-5; clone size: many; V gene: TRBV5-4; D gene: TRBD2; CDR3 DNA: TGTGCCAGCAGCTTGGTAGCGGGGATGGAGACCCAGTACTTC; CDR3 protein: CASSLVAGMETQYF
J gene: TRBJ2-1; clone size: -; V gene: TRBV28; D gene: -; CDR3 DNA: TGTGCCAGCAGTGGGGGGAACTCCTACAATGAGCAGTTCTTC; CDR3 protein: CASSGGNSYNEQFF
J gene: TRBJ2-1; clone size: -; V gene: TRBV5-6; D gene: TRBD2; CDR3 DNA: TGTGCCAGCAGCGTGGGACTAGCGGGAGTGTCCAATGAGCAGTTCTTC; CDR3 protein: CASSVGLAGVSNEQFF
J gene: TRBJ2-7; clone size: -; V gene: TRBV18; D gene: TRBD2; CDR3 DNA: TGTGCCAGCTCACCAATGCTAGCGGAAAAAGGCTACGAGCAGTACTTC; CDR3 protein: CASSPMLAEKGYEQYF
J gene: TRBJ2-1; clone size: -; V gene: TRBV7-2; D gene: -; CDR3 DNA: TGTGCCAGCACCCCAGGGGTTCGGGGTGAGCAGTTCTTC; CDR3 protein: CASTPGVRGEQFF
J gene: TRBJ1-1; clone size: -; V gene: TRBV30; D gene: TRBD1; CDR3 DNA: TGTGCCTGGTCCAGGGGGCAAGGTAGCACTGAAGCTTTCTTT; CDR3 protein: CAWSRGQGSTEAFF
J gene: TRBJ2-1; clone size: -; V gene: TRBV30; D gene: TRBD2; CDR3 DNA: TGTGCCTGGACCATCTCTAGCGGGAGTTGGCCCTACAATGAGCAGTTCTTC; CDR3 protein: CAWTISSGSWPYNEQFF
J gene: TRBJ1-1; clone size: -; V gene: TRBV5-4; D gene: -; CDR3 DNA: TGTGCCAGCAGCCCCGGCCTGGGGGGGCGGGATAACACTGAAGCTTTCTTT; CDR3 protein: CASSPGLGGRDNTEAFF
J gene: TRBJ2-1; clone size: few; V gene: TRBV29-1; D gene: -; CDR3 DNA: TGCAGCGGGGGGGAGAATGAGCAGTTCTTC; CDR3 protein: CSGGENEQFF
J gene: TRBJ2-4; clone size: few; V gene: TRBV30; D gene: TRBD2; CDR3 DNA: TGTGCCTGGGGGGACTACAAAAACATTCAGTACTTC; CDR3 protein: CAWGDYKNIQYF
J gene: TRBJ1-1; clone size: -; V gene: TRBV5-1; D gene: -; CDR3 DNA: TGCGCCAGCAGCTTGGCTGGGGCGCAGAACACTGAAGCTTTCTTT; CDR3 protein: CASSLAGAQNTEAFF
J gene: TRBJ1-1; clone size: few; V gene: TRBV6-6; D gene: TRBD1; CDR3 DNA: TGTGCCAGCAGCGGACAGGGAACTAACACTGAAGCTTTCTTT; CDR3 protein: CASSGQGTNTEAFF
J gene: TRBJ2-2; clone size: few; V gene: TRBV9; D gene: TRBD2; CDR3 DNA: TGTGCCAGCAGCGCCACACTTAGCGGGGGGAACACCGGGGAGCTGTTTTTT; CDR3 protein: CASSATLSGGNTGELFF
J gene: TRBJ2-1; clone size: medium-sized; V gene: TRBV7-8; D gene: -; CDR3 DNA: TGTGCCAGCAGCTTAGCTGCGGGAAATTACAATGAGCAGTTCTTC; CDR3 protein: CASSLAAGNYNEQFF
J gene: TRBJ2-7; clone size: few; V gene: TRBV29-1; D gene: TRBD1; CDR3 DNA: TGCAGCGCACCGGGACAGGGGCACGAGCAGTACTTC; CDR3 protein: CSAPGQGHEQYF
J gene: TRBJ2-2; clone size: -; V gene: TRBV7-2; D gene: -; CDR3 DNA: TGTGCCAGCAACCCGCCAGGGACACCAAACACCGGGGAGCTGTTTTTT; CDR3 protein: CASNPPGTPNTGELFF
J gene: TRBJ2-5; clone size: -; V gene: TRBV18; D gene: TRBD1; CDR3 DNA: TGTGCCAGCTCAACCACAGGGGGCCGAGAGACCCAGTACTTC; CDR3 protein: CASSTTGGRETQYF
J gene: TRBJ1-5; clone size: -; V gene: TRBV7-2; D gene: TRBD1; CDR3 DNA: TGTGCCAGCAGCCCCTACAGGGGAAATCAGCCCCAGCATTTT; CDR3 protein: CASSPYRGNQPQHF
J gene: TRBJ2-2; clone size: -; V gene: TRBV7-7; D gene: -; CDR3 DNA: TGTGCCAGCAGCTTCCGGGGCACCGGGGAGCTGTTTTTT; CDR3 protein: CASSFRGTGELFF
J gene: TRBJ1-1; clone size: -; V gene: TRBV10-3; D gene: -; CDR3 DNA: TGTGCCACCGGACAACGAAACACTGAAGCTTTCTTT; CDR3 protein: CATGQRNTEAFF
J gene: TRBJ1-3; clone size: -; V gene: TRBV29-1; D gene: -; CDR3 DNA: TGCAGCGTTGATCGCCTATCTGGAAACACCATATATTTT; CDR3 protein: CSVDRLSGNTIYF
J gene: TRBJ2-1; clone size: few; V gene: TRBV2; D gene: -; CDR3 DNA: TGTGCCAGCAGTGGGCGGAGACCAAACAATGAGCAGTTCTTC; CDR3 protein: CASSGRRPNNEQFF
J gene: TRBJ2-4; clone size: few; V gene: TRBV28; D gene: TRBD2; CDR3 DNA: TGTGCCAGCAGTCGGCCGGGAGGGGTTGCCATTCAGTACTTC; CDR3 protein: CASSRPGGVAIQYF
J gene: TRBJ2-1; clone size: few; V gene: TRBV9; D gene: -; CDR3 DNA: TGTGCCAGCAGCGTAGAAATAGCTTCGGACAATGAGCAGTTCTTC; CDR3 protein: CASSVEIASDNEQFF
J gene: TRBJ1-4; clone size: -; V gene: TRBV15; D gene: TRBD1; CDR3 DNA: TGTGCCACCAGCACAGGGGGACTTAATGAAAAACTGTTTTTT; CDR3 protein: CATSTGGLNEKLFF
J gene: TRBJ2-7; clone size: few; V gene: TRBV7-2; D gene: -; CDR3 DNA: TGTGCCAGCAGCCTTCTAGGGGTGGCAGGATACGAGCAGTACTTC; CDR3 protein: CASSLLGVAGYEQYF